The clone carrying this T cell receptor beta chain counts as medium-sized. Its antigen is unknown. The data derive from a study of CD4 T cell repertoires in COVID-19. Study findings and constraints: Sharing of several most expanded SARS-CoV-2-reactive clonotypes across memory subsets suggested intraclonal diversification. Between about 7 and 27% of SARS-CoV-2 clonotypes also appeared in SARS-CoV and/or HKU1 spike cultures.

Stimulation with autologous monocytes and recombinant SARS-CoV-2 spike or nucleoprotein produced proliferating antigen-reactive T cell lines. These patients had recovered from COVID-19 ranging mild to severe. Input was about half a million cells per stimulated subset. Profiling relied on immunoSEQ multiplex PCR, and the TCRdb table lists in-frame clones only, not all of them. There are about 1,400 clones in the sample; under 20% occur only once, and 9.7% lies in the top ten. Germline CDR1 KGHDR, CDR2 SFDVKD. V was clipped by 7 bases and J by 5 bases, with 14 bases between them. This CDR3 has 14 amino acids.

The V and J genes are TRBV24-1 and TRBJ1-5; D ambiguous. The clonotype comes from a human donor who had COVID-19. The sample in question was central memory CD4+ T cells, cultured in vitro, obtained after recovery from COVID-19. The DNA of the CDR3 is TGTGCCACCAGCGGAGGTACCACAGATCAGCCCCAGCATTTT. Protein product: CATSGGTTDQPQHF.